What follows describes a single T cell receptor (beta chain). This sample is part of a study of blood T cell repertoires in COVID-19. In the study overall: Samples representing acute and convalescent COVID-19 were sourced from the United States, Italy and Spain. Sample material is recorded as cDNA or gDNA derived from T cells, B-cell-depleted T cells, or PBMCs.

The CDR3 sequence is 15 residues long. Germline lookup yields CDR1 LGHDT and CDR2 YNNKEL (reference sequence). V trimming: 6 bases; J trimming: 9 bases; junction bases outside the gene matches: 10. Clones were read by immunoSEQ multiplex PCR, and TCRdb kept only the in-frame ones, dropping some. The sample lists about 240,000 clones, 82% occurring once. The chain links TRBV3-1 (or the pseudogene TRBV3-2) to TRBJ1-6, with TRBD1 matching 8 bases. This clonotype was obtained from a woman aged 18 to 35 with acute or convalescent COVID-19. The source material was peripheral blood. The CDR3 bases are TGTGCCAGCAGACGTGTGACAGGGGTCAGTTCACCCCTCCACTTT. Protein sequence: CASRRVTGVSSPLHF.